These 14 T cell receptor beta chains came from one sample sequenced in a study of PD-1 blockade in classical Hodgkin lymphoma (dated by TCRdb to 2019 to 2021). The sample's time point label is to be understood as: newly diagnosed, previously untreated cHL patient sample. Using a Miltenyi CD8+ T cell isolation kit, CD8+ T cells were purified from thawed PBMCs through magnetic negative selection. The library came from the immunoSEQ multiplex PCR assay. Here the immuneACCESS table is served through TCRdb, limited to in-frame sequences with V and J called. Missing clones are a known gap in these copies; in checked studies unresolved V genes cover under half, and the rest lacks a known reason. The table for this sample lists 21,000 or so clones; more than 75% of them were counted only once. The ten largest make up roughly 7% of the sample. The sequenced sample consisted of CD8+ T cells from blood. Receptors originate from a human donor with classical Hodgkin lymphoma.

This chain links TRBV18 with TRBJ1-1; D is possibly TRBD1 (6 bases). Between the trimmed V and J ends, which lost 4 bases and 6 bases, there was a span of 15 bases. The CDR3 has 14 residues. Germline CDR1 reads KGHSH; CDR2 reads LQKENI. The DNA for the CDR3 is TGTGCCAGCTCACAAGGGGGGGGCTTAGCTGAAGCTTTCTTT. Translated: CASSQGGGLAEAFF.

The chain links TRBV7-9 to TRBJ2-7, with D maybe TRBD1 (5 bases). The germline V gene has CDR1 SEHNR and CDR2 FQNEAQ (reference sequence). This CDR3 is 16 amino acids long. V shed 3 bases and J shed 6 bases, with 21 bases lying between them. The CDR3 DNA reads as TGTGCCAGCAGCTTTGGGGCAGGTAATTCCCATAGCGAGCAGTACTTC. Amino acid sequence: CASSFGAGNSHSEQYF.

The chain employs TRBV5-6 and TRBJ1-1; no reliable D call. The CDR3 runs to 13 residues. Germline CDR1 SGHDT, CDR2 YYEEEE. V was shortened by 0 bases and J by 3 bases, with 6 bases between the two germline ends. Here the CDR3 reads CASSLAWDTEAFF. The CDR3 bases are TGTGCCAGCAGCTTGGCGTGGGACACTGAAGCTTTCTTT.

V is TRBV19 and J is TRBJ2-7; D possibly corresponds to TRBD1 (6 bases). The CDR3 runs to 13 residues. CDR1 LNHDA and CDR2 SQIVND come from the germline V gene (reference sequence). V lost 5 bases and J 0 bases, leaving 8 bases between the germline ends. In nucleotides, the CDR3 is TGTGCCAGTAGTTGGGACACCTCCTACGAGCAGTACTTC. Translating it yields CASSWDTSYEQYF. Full variable domain (missing parts from reference TRBV19 and TRBJ2-7): DGGITQSPKYLFRKEGQNVTLSCEQNLNHDAMYWYRQDPGQGLRLIYYSQIVNDFQKGDIAEGYSVSREKKESFPLTVTSAQKNPTAFYLCASSWDTSYEQYFGPGTRLTVT.

This sequence joins TRBV19 and TRBJ2-7, with D hard to call. This CDR3 is built from 12 residues. V was trimmed by 4 bases and J by 6 bases, leaving 10 bases between them. Germline CDR1 and CDR2: LNHDA and SQIVND (reference sequence). CDR3 in DNA: TGTGCCAGTAGTACTGGTAAGGGCGAGCAGTACTTC. Its protein product is CASSTGKGEQYF. The variable domain in full, with the rest retrieved from reference TRBV19 and TRBJ2-7, is DGGITQSPKYLFRKEGQNVTLSCEQNLNHDAMYWYRQDPGQGLRLIYYSQIVNDFQKGDIAEGYSVSREKKESFPLTVTSAQKNPTAFYLCASSTGKGEQYFGPGTRLTVT.

The rearrangement uses TRBV14 and TRBJ1-4, with D possibly TRBD1 on 5 matching bases. The CDR3 sequence is 19 residues long. Germline loops: CDR1 SGHDN, CDR2 FVKESK. The germline V and J ends were trimmed by 2 bases and 6 bases, with 25 bases remaining between them. In DNA form, the CDR3 reads TGTGCCAGCAGCCAAAAGTCATTAATTCGGGCAGGGACTGATGAAAAACTGTTTTTT. As protein: CASSQKSLIRAGTDEKLFF.

This chain uses TRBV19 with TRBJ1-6; TRBD1 agrees at 9 bases. There are 15 residues in the CDR3. The germline V gene encodes CDR1 LNHDA and CDR2 SQIVND (reference sequence). V lost 4 bases to trimming and J lost 7 bases; unmatched junction nucleotides: 5. This CDR3 is CASSTGTGLNSPLHF. The CDR3 DNA reads as TGTGCCAGTAGTACCGGGACAGGGTTGAATTCACCCCTCCACTTT.

This chain connects TRBV28 to TRBJ1-2, with D maybe TRBD1 (6 bases). CDR3 length: 14 amino acids. Germline loops: CDR1 MDHEN, CDR2 SYDVKM. CDR3: CTSQGGHGNYGYTF. The DNA for the CDR3 is TGTACCTCACAAGGGGGGCACGGTAACTATGGCTACACCTTC.

Only one count was recorded for this clone. The chain links TRBV2 to TRBJ2-7, with D perhaps TRBD1 or TRBD2 (5 bases each). V gave up 3 bases and J gave up 5 bases, with 8 bases separating them. Germline V gene lookup returns CDR1 SNHLY and CDR2 FYNNEI. The CDR3 is 12 amino acids. CDR3 in DNA: TGTGCCAGCAGTGAGTGGGGGAACGAGCAGTACTTC. Amino acids: CASSEWGNEQYF.

The V gene is TRBV7-9, the J gene TRBJ1-5; 11 bases are shared with TRBD1. The ends lost 1 base at V and 6 bases at J; junction bases unmatched: 2. Germline assignment: CDR1 SEHNR and CDR2 FQNEAQ (reference sequence). The CDR3 contains 15 residues. As DNA, the CDR3 is TGTGCCAGCAGCTTAGGGACAGGGGGCACTCAGCCCCAGCATTTT. Translated: CASSLGTGGTQPQHF.

This clone appeared once. The V gene is TRBV7-2, the J gene TRBJ2-2; D gene uncertain. V lost 0 bases and J lost 0, with 2 bases in between. CDR1 and CDR2 from the germline V gene are SGHTA and FQGNSA. The CDR3 sequence is 14 residues long. The CDR3 region has the DNA TGTGCCAGCAGCTTAGCCCCGAACACCGGGGAGCTGTTTTTT. Protein sequence: CASSLAPNTGELFF.

The V and J genes are TRBV7-2 and TRBJ2-2, with TRBD2 matching over 14 bases. The CDR3 extends over 18 amino acids. V lost 2 bases and J lost 1; bases outside the gene matches: 3. Germline assignment: CDR1 SGHTA and CDR2 FQGNSA. CDR3 DNA sequence: TGTGCCAGCAGCTTATCAGGACTAGCGGGAGGGAACACCGGGGAGCTGTTTTTT. This encodes CASSLSGLAGGNTGELFF.

The CDR3 region has the DNA TGTGCCAGTAGTGAGTCGGCCGCTGGGGGCTACACCTTC. This codes for CASSESAAGGYTF. The chain has TRBV19 and TRBJ1-2; no reliable D call. Between the trimmed V and J ends, which lost 5 bases and 8 bases, there was a span of 15 bases. Germline V gene lookup returns CDR1 LNHDA and CDR2 SQIVND (reference sequence). There are 13 residues in the CDR3.

The rearrangement uses TRBV5-8 and TRBJ1-2; unclear D gene. The V and J ends lost 3 bases and 6 bases respectively, with 15 bases between them. From germline, CDR1 is SGHTS and CDR2 YDEGEE. The CDR3 runs 14 residues. The DNA for the CDR3 is TGTGCCAGCAGCTCCGGTCCTGAGGGAGATGGCTACACCTTC. Its protein is CASSSGPEGDGYTF.